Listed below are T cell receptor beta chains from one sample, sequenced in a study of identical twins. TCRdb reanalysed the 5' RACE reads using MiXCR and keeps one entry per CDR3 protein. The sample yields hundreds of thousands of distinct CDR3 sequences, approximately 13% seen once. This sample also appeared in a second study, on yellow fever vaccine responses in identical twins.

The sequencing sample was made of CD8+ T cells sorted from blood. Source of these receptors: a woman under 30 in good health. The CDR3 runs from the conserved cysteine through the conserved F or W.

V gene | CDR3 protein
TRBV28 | CASSYRLGDEKLFF
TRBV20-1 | CSARAQEGPYNEQFF
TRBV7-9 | CASSMRGGRNTGELFF
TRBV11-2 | CASSLEVLELFF
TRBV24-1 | CATSDQLLAGGRTDTQYF
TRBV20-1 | CSAVGLAGGFDLNEQFF
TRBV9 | CASSVGTRWDIQYF
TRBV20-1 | CSAPTGYLNYGYTF
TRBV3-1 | CASSQDKGQDTQYF
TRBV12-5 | CASGLGQSFEQYF
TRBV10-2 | CASSVGLGTEAFF
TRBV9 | CASSVEGQGSDTQYF
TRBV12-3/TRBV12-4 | CASSERWPWEKLFF
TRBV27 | CASSGLADSSYEQYF
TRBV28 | CASSQQLAGDDNEQFF
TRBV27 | CASSLFPGVNTEAFF
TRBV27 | CASSPVTGIGGYTF
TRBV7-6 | CASSYGMAGANVLTF
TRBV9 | CASSVGSFTYNEQFF
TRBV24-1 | CATSDATSIAYEQYF
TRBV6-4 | CASSPRTSAGELFF
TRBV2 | CASSESAGFYEQYF
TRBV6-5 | CASSNRDSENTGELFF
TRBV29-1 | CSVTSSGPYEQYF
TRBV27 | CASSSGNTEAFF
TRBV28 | CASSLPTGTGFSIEQYF
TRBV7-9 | CASSLDPAGTSSYEQYF
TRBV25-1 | CASSDLFGGPNYGYTF
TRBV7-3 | CASSLNGGLGVNEQFF
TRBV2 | CASSEGQSLYNEQFF
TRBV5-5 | CASSGRAGGPDEQFF
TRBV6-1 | CASRGGVGVGDEQYF
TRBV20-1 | CSASVERLLKETQYF
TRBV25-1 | CASIVGAGYSNQPQHF
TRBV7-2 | CASSPSVAGFSEQYF
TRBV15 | CATSRDTSRSSYNEQFF
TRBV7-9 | CASSSGDRTPYEQYF
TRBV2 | CTSSLDGLAGGYSKNIQYF
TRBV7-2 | CASSRQSYNEQFF
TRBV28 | CASSLETAGVFNQPQHF
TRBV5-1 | CASISGTGELFF
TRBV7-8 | CASSLPVPLAGVQETQYF
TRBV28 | CASSPVRSGYEQFF
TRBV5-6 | CASSLDGIGSYEQYF
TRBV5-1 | CASSPIHRQGSETQYF
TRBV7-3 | CASSSELRGDEQFF
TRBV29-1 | CSLGHQETQYF
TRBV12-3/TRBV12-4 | CASSSNLGGEAFF